This T cell receptor (beta chain) was profiled in a study of control samples from healthy donors and cancer patients. TCRdb's copy holds only in-frame clones and misses some; the assay was immunoSEQ multiplex PCR. The data contain approximately 80,000 clones, roughly 91% of them seen just once; the ten biggest clones take up approximately 14%. V was cut by 9 bases and J by 3 bases, with 13 bases left in between. CDR1 and CDR2 from the germline V gene are KGHDR and SFDVKD. The CDR3 runs 13 residues. Sequenced sample: blood. The receptor comes from a man aged 30-40 years in good health. J is TRBJ1-1 and V is TRBV24-1; D might be TRBD1 (5 bases). CDR3 residues: CATRRGADTEAFF. In DNA form, the CDR3 reads TGTGCCACCCGACGCGGGGCTGACACTGAAGCTTTCTTT.